The TCR beta chain described here comes from a study of shared clonotypes between healthy human individuals (dated by TCRdb to the early 2020s). Context from the whole study: The cohort comprised a couple of women and a few men aged 18 to 49 years. For each donor, CD4 naive and CD4 memory were each run on three plates, CD8 naive on two plates, and CD8 memory on one plate. To estimate repertoire size and how much clonotypes are shared between individuals, the study performed deep sequencing of blood TCR repertoires from roughly five healthy adults. Different laboratories and diverse techniques were used to prepare libraries and sequence TCR repertoires, to increase sequencing depth and limit assay-specific biases. Leukapheresis yielded between about 0.9 and 9.5 billion PBMCs per donor. What the work shows at the level of the full study, not this receptor alone: Clonotypes shared by all four sorted-subset donors showed higher generation probabilities than non-shared clonotypes. Estimated clonotype richness was generally larger for naive than for memory subsets. The genetic and exposure-history diversity represented was limited by the small number of donors. Pairwise subsampling indicated that sequencing depth was expected to affect the degree of clonotype sharing among donors. Across a few donors, around 5% of naive CD4, around 3.3% of naive CD8, under 2.5% of memory CD4, and 0.4% to 0.45% of memory CD8 clonotypes were shared. Incomplete sequencing was indicated by rarefaction of sorted-subset datasets, despite the large sequencing depth. Sampling was limited to blood, and TCR repertoires in tissue likely differ from TCR repertoires in blood.

TCR CDR3 regions were amplified from genomic DNA by multiplex PCR using the deep immunoSEQ assay. For each cell subset, the extracted genomic DNA was distributed evenly across all wells of several immunoSEQ 96-well plates, and each plate served as one replicate. For sorted subsets, roughly 200 ng of genomic DNA, equivalent to 25,000 to 30,000 T cell genomes, went into each replicate PCR. Purified libraries were measured with a Qubit 3.0 fluorometer, size-checked on a Bioanalyzer 2100, and measured again with the KAPA Library Quantification kit. Every immunoSEQ 96-well plate was sequenced on a dedicated single-read 150-cycle Illumina NextSeq 550 flow cell. In the authors' own workflow: Because only junctional sequences without quality scores were contained in the immunoSEQ output, filtering matching that applied to full-length reads could not be performed. To assign V/J genes and CDR3, sequences were annotated using PyIR, a Python wrapper for IgBLAST v1.9, with IMGT germline references. Reads were removed for weak V/J assignments (E-value above 1e-6), missing CDR3, stop codons, out-of-frame junctions, or ambiguous translated residues. A V3J clonotype was defined by an identical inferred V gene, J gene, and CDR3 amino acid sequence. Percentage overlap between repertoires was computed as shared unique clonotypes divided by the size of the smaller repertoire. Three approaches were used to assess repertoire richness: RTK rarefaction, the Chao1 estimator, and Recon v2.1 estimates of unobserved clonotypes. Generation probabilities were computed with OLGA for all TCRbeta clonotypes obtained by the gDNA method from several donors. Drawn from immuneACCESS, this table holds only the in-frame rearrangements with V and J called that TCRdb kept. Clones are partly lost; checked studies trace under half to an unresolved V gene and leave the rest unexplained. V, J and clone size reflect that table, while D and trimming were determined from the DNA. The sample has some 2.3 million clones on record, more than 80% of them singletons. The ten most abundant clones make up 0.3% to 0.4% of the sample.

The donors were healthy, HIV-negative adults with no recently reported acute infections or vaccinations. Every donor was a Caucasian adult residing in Nashville, Tennessee, USA. CD4+ T cells were enriched by magnetic negative selection, after which naive cells were positively selected on CD45RA and the negative fraction was taken as the memory subset. Blood was collected by leukapheresis, and PBMCs were isolated by Ficoll-Histopaque density gradient centrifugation and then cryopreserved in liquid nitrogen vapor phase. Purity and quantity of every magnetically sorted T cell population were checked by analytical flow cytometry. Genomic DNA was isolated from every sorted fraction and measured by UV absorbance on a Nanodrop 2000c. Comments on this clone: Its antigen specificity is not known. No per-base quality is available; no much larger clone lies one base away.

At the junction V is shortened by 5 bases and J by 5 bases; bases outside the gene matches: 10. The CDR3 goes from the cysteine to the phenylalanine over 15 residues. Only CDR3 DNA remains: 45 bases, in frame from the first base. CDR1 MDHEN and CDR2 SYDVKM are derived from the germline V gene. This clonotype was obtained from a man in his late teens or twenties in good health. Some clones in this sample may be carry-over from other donors' samples. The chain links TRBV28 with TRBJ2-3, and 7 junctional nucleotides match TRBD2. Sequencing was performed on naive CD4+ T cells from PBMCs. The cell subset or site label on this specimen signifies: CD45RA+ positively selected. The CDR3 region reads CASSRLALTGDTQYF. The nucleotide sequence is TGTGCCAGCAGTCGACTAGCACTAACAGGAGATACGCAGTATTTT. The reference TRBV28 and TRBJ2-3 proteins fill in what lies around the CDR3, so the full variable domain reads DVKVTQSSRYLVKRTGEKVFLECVQDMDHENMFWYRQDPGLGLRLIYFSYDVKMKEKGDIPEGYSVSREKKERFSLILESASTNQTSMYLCASSRLALTGDTQYFGPGTRLTVL.